This T cell receptor (beta chain) was documented in a study of tumor and adjacent non-tumor tissue in lung cancer. General study results and limits: TCR diversity was significantly greater in tumor than normal lung tissue. In normal lung, the top 100 clones were significantly more dominant than in tumor.

A modified ARM-PCR protocol with three rounds of nested PCR amplified TCRbeta. TCRdb itself ran the multiplex PCR reads through MiXCR, one entry per CDR3 protein. Of about 75,000 distinct CDR3 sequences listed, around 70% are singletons. This sample's RNA came from whole unsorted tissue. More than 3 cm separated this lung sample from the edge of the tumor. Worth noting for this clonotype: What it binds is not known.

The sequence derives from a woman aged 50 to 60 with non-small cell lung cancer. The specimen sequenced was distant non-tumor lung tissue.

The CDR3 region is CASILGTGGGTGELFF. The DNA for the CDR3 is TGTGCCAGCATCTTGGGGACAGGGGGAGGCACCGGGGAGCTGTTTTTT. V and J are TRBV7-2 and TRBJ2-2; 11 bases map to TRBD1. This CDR3 contains 16 residues. CDR1 SGHTA and CDR2 FQGNSA come from the germline V gene. Trimming took 7 bases from V and 4 from J; bases not matched to a gene: 8.